Presented here are 23 T cell receptor beta chains from one specimen sequenced in a study of blood T cell repertoires in COVID-19. Profiled with immunoSEQ multiplex PCR; TCRdb holds only in-frame clones, not every one. The sample contains some 400,000 clones, roughly 77% of which appear only once. What was sequenced was peripheral blood. These receptor sequences come from a human donor with acute or convalescent COVID-19. The donor label of this sample is uncertain.

The chain recombines TRBV7-2 with TRBJ1-5, with 9 bases that match TRBD1. The CDR3 runs to 16 residues. Germline CDR1 is SGHTA and CDR2 is FQGNSA. The V and J ends lost 0 bases and 6 bases, in that order; junction bases with no gene match: 6. CDR3 residues: CASSLAGTGTGQPQHF. CDR3 in DNA: TGTGCCAGCAGCTTAGCGGGGACAGGGACGGGTCAGCCCCAGCATTTT.

The rearrangement links TRBV19 to TRBJ1-2; D remains unclear. With 8 bases removed from V and 4 bases from J, the gap between germline ends came to 11 bases. This CDR3 comprises 12 residues. Germline V lookup: CDR1 LNHDA, CDR2 SQIVND (reference sequence). CDR3 residues: CASLQVGYGYTF. The CDR3 nucleotides read TGTGCCAGTCTTCAGGTCGGCTATGGCTACACCTTC.

This clone has more than one count but fewer than ten. The V and J genes are TRBV10-3 and TRBJ2-5; D is undetermined. Trimming cost V 5 bases and J 5 bases, with 9 bases left between them. Per the germline V gene, CDR1 is ENHRY and CDR2 is SYGVKD. The CDR3 is made up of 12 amino acids. CDR3 loop: CAISHNGETQYF. The CDR3 DNA follows: TGTGCCATCAGTCACAACGGGGAGACCCAGTACTTC.

The CDR3 DNA follows: TGTGCCAGCAGCCTTAGCGGGGGCTGGAATGAGCAGTTCTTC. Its protein is CASSLSGGWNEQFF. The chain uses TRBV5-8 and TRBJ2-1; 9 nucleotides agree with TRBD2. CDR3 length: 14 residues. Germline CDR1 SGHTS, CDR2 YDEGEE. Trimming at V came to 4 bases and at J to 7 bases, leaving 6 bases not matched to a gene. Using reference TRBV5-8 and TRBJ2-1 for the parts outside the CDR3, the full variable domain is EAGVTQSPTHLIKTRGQQATLRCSPISGHTSVYWYQQALGLGLQFLLWYDEGEERNRGNFPPRFSGRQFPNYSSELNVNALELEDSALYLCASSLSGGWNEQFFGPGTRLTVL.

The chain links TRBV7-9 to TRBJ2-1; 8 bases are a match to TRBD2. Germline CDR1 reads SEHNR; CDR2 reads FQNEAQ (reference sequence). CDR3 length: 15 residues. J was trimmed by 7 bases and V by 7 bases; bases with no gene match: 12. Here the CDR3 reads CASTIVRGGKNEQFF. The CDR3 DNA follows: TGTGCCAGCACAATTGTCCGGGGGGGCAAGAATGAGCAGTTCTTC. Using reference TRBV7-9 and TRBJ2-1 for the parts outside the CDR3, the full variable domain is DTGVSQNPRHKITKRGQNVTFRCDPISEHNRLYWYRQTLGQGPEFLTYFQNEAQLEKSRLLSDRFSAERPKGSFSTLEIQRTEQGDSAMYLCASTIVRGGKNEQFFGPGTRLTVL.

This clone was seen once. The chain couples TRBV14 to TRBJ2-3; 7 bases are shared with TRBD1. Germline trimming cut 4 bases from V and 2 bases from J; bases unmatched to any gene: 6. This CDR3 has 15 amino acids. Germline V lookup: CDR1 SGHDN, CDR2 FVKESK. This CDR3 reads CASSPQTGNTDTQYF. The CDR3 DNA follows: TGTGCCAGCAGCCCCCAGACAGGGAACACAGATACGCAGTATTTT.

The chain recombines TRBV12-3 or TRBV12-4 with TRBJ1-1; D ambiguous. The CDR3 runs 11 residues. The V gene lost 2 bases and the J gene lost 11 bases, with 9 bases spanning the gap. The CDR3 nucleotides read TGTGCCAGCAGTTTATTAGCCAGCGCTTTCTTT. As protein: CASSLLASAFF.

The chain links TRBV9 to TRBJ2-7, with 7 bases aligning to TRBD1. Germline trimming cut 2 bases from V and 1 base from J; bases unmatched to any gene: 6. The CDR3 spans 15 residues. Germline loops: CDR1 SGDLS, CDR2 YYNGEE. CDR3 loop: CASSVSGTDSYEQYF. CDR3 nucleotide sequence: TGTGCCAGCAGCGTGTCCGGGACAGATTCCTACGAGCAGTACTTC.

This chain uses TRBV11-2 with TRBJ2-1; TRBD2 matches 9 bases. V was clipped by 3 bases and J by 9 bases; unmatched bases: 12. This CDR3 is built from 16 residues. Per the germline V gene, CDR1 is SGHAT and CDR2 is FQNNGV. The CDR3 region is CASSFRGGGALGEQFF. CDR3 bases: TGTGCCAGCAGCTTTCGTGGCGGGGGGGCGCTCGGTGAGCAGTTCTTC.

This chain connects TRBV2 to TRBJ1-5; tentative D call: TRBD1 (6 bases). The CDR3 is 15 amino acids. CDR1 is SNHLY, CDR2 FYNNEI, per germline. Trimming shortened V by 3 bases and J by 3 bases, and 12 bases separated the two germline ends. Here the CDR3 reads CASSDGGATNQPQHF. CDR3 DNA: TGTGCCAGCAGTGATGGGGGGGCCACCAATCAGCCCCAGCATTTT.

This sequence joins TRBV14 and TRBJ2-2, with 13 bases lining up with TRBD2. Germline V gene lookup returns CDR1 SGHDN and CDR2 FVKESK. V gave up 1 base and J gave up 2 bases; unmatched junction bases: 1. This CDR3 contains 17 residues. CDR3 coding DNA: TGTGCCAGCAGCCAAGTGGGACTAGCGGGAAACACCGGGGAGCTGTTTTTT. Amino acid sequence: CASSQVGLAGNTGELFF.

The V gene is TRBV4-2, the J gene TRBJ2-1; TRBD2 aligns across 8 bases. The CDR3 covers 15 residues. Germline V gives CDR1 LGHNA, CDR2 YNFKEQ. Trimming cost V 0 bases and J 8 bases; bases outside gene matches: 6. The CDR3 loop is CASSQDLTGGDEQFF. Written as DNA, the CDR3 is TGTGCCAGCAGCCAAGATCTGACGGGAGGGGATGAGCAGTTCTTC.

The rearrangement links TRBV11-2 to TRBJ2-7; 8 bases align to TRBD2. Germline V gene sequence: CDR1 SGHAT, CDR2 FQNNGV. The CDR3 length is 15 residues. The trim removed 5 bases at V and 5 bases at J, leaving 11 bases unmatched. CDR3 in DNA: TGTGCCAGCAGCCTATACGCGGGGGGCCCTAACGAGCAGTACTTC. Protein product: CASSLYAGGPNEQYF.

This chain links TRBV13 with TRBJ1-2; 7 nucleotides match TRBD1. The V gene end was trimmed by 4 bases and the J gene end by 0 bases; junction bases not matched to a gene: 5. The CDR3 runs to 15 residues. Germline V gives CDR1 PRHDT, CDR2 FYEKMQ (reference sequence). The CDR3 DNA is TGTGCCAGCAGCTGGCGGGACAGAGCTAACTATGGCTACACCTTC. It encodes CASSWRDRANYGYTF.

This chain uses TRBV15 with TRBJ2-6; TRBD2 agrees at 8 bases. CDR1 is LNHNV, CDR2 YYDKDF, per germline (reference sequence). CDR3 length equals 21 residues. V gave up 6 bases and J gave up 0 bases; unmatched junction bases: 19. The CDR3 sequence is CATSPPMGKLADFSGANVLTF. As DNA, the CDR3 is TGTGCCACCAGTCCGCCTATGGGGAAACTAGCGGATTTCTCTGGGGCCAACGTCCTGACTTTC.

The chain has TRBV7-8 and TRBJ2-1; the match to TRBD2 covers 7 bases. The CDR3 loop spans 15 amino acids. The V gene end was trimmed by 6 bases and the J gene end by 5 bases; junction bases not matched to a gene: 10. CDR1 and CDR2 (germline): SGHVS, FQNEAQ. The CDR3 reads CASSYSGFGNNEQFF. CDR3 DNA sequence: TGTGCCAGCAGTTATAGCGGGTTCGGGAACAATGAGCAGTTCTTC.

The chain has TRBV28 and TRBJ1-2; D is possibly TRBD1 (6 bases). The CDR3 spans 16 residues. CDR1 and CDR2 (germline): MDHEN, SYDVKM. The V gene lost 4 bases and the J gene lost 7 bases, with 22 bases spanning the gap. The CDR3 protein is CASSSQGGHERSGYTF. The CDR3 DNA sequence: TGTGCCAGCAGTTCCCAAGGGGGACACGAAAGGAGTGGCTACACCTTC.

This clone was picked up one time. This chain links TRBV18 with TRBJ2-1, with 7 bases fitting TRBD1. Germline V CDR1 and CDR2: KGHSH, LQKENI. This CDR3 contains 12 residues. The V and J ends lost 6 bases and 6 bases, in that order; junction bases with no gene match: 2. CDR3 DNA: TGTGCCAGCTCGCGGACAGGCAATGAGCAGTTCTTC. Encoded protein: CASSRTGNEQFF.

This clone showed up just once. CDR3 DNA: TGTGCCAGCAGCCCAGACAGGTTATCCTACAATGAGCAGTTCTTC. It translates to CASSPDRLSYNEQFF. V usage is TRBV11-3 and J usage is TRBJ2-1; perhaps TRBD1 as D (6 bases). CDR1 is SGHNT and CDR2 is YENEEA in the germline V gene. The CDR3 runs 15 residues. Trimming removed 5 bases at V and 1 base at J, with 12 bases between.

The V gene is TRBV6-2 or TRBV6-3, the J gene TRBJ2-3; 10 bases line up with TRBD2. Germline V gene sequence: CDR1 MNHEY, CDR2 SVGEGT. V was clipped by 0 bases and J by 5 bases; unmatched bases: 8. The CDR3 contains 17 residues. The CDR3 nucleotides are TGTGCCAGCAGTTACTCTATTAGCGGGGGGCTCAGAGATACGCAGTATTTT. Translating it yields CASSYSISGGLRDTQYF.

Notes on this clone: This specimen includes other DNA sequences encoding the same CDR3. CDR3 amino acids: CASSPTANQPQHF. The DNA of the CDR3 is TGTGCCAGCTCACCAACAGCCAATCAGCCCCAGCATTTT. This chain links TRBV18 with TRBJ1-5, with unresolved D. This CDR3 spans 13 amino acids. Trimming left V 2 bases short and J 3 bases short, with 5 bases between. Germline V CDR1 and CDR2: KGHSH, LQKENI.

As regards this clone: This specimen includes other DNA sequences encoding the same CDR3. This chain links TRBV30 with TRBJ1-5; no clear D. CDR1 is GTSNPN, CDR2 SVGIG, per germline (reference sequence). V lost 2 bases and J lost 1, with 6 bases in between. The length of the CDR3 is 13 residues. The CDR3 DNA reads as TGTGCCTGGAGTCGGGGAAGCAATCAGCCCCAGCATTTT. This codes for CAWSRGSNQPQHF.

The chain is built from TRBV6-5 and TRBJ1-2; no clear D. The V end lost 6 bases, the J end lost 4 bases, and 12 bases lay between the germline ends. The CDR3 covers 13 residues. Germline lookup yields CDR1 MNHEY and CDR2 SVGAGI. CDR3 bases: TGTGCCAGCAGGACTAAAGCCGGCTATGGCTACACCTTC. Encoded protein: CASRTKAGYGYTF.